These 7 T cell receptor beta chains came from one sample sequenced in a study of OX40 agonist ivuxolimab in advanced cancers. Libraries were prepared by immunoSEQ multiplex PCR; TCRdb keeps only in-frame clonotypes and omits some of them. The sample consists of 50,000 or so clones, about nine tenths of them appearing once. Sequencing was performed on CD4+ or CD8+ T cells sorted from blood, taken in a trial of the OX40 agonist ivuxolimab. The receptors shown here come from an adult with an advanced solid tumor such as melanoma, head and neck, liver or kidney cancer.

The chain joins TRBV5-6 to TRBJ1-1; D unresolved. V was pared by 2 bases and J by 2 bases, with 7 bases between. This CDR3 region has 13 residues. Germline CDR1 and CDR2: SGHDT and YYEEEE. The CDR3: CASSFGANTEAFF. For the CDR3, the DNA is TGTGCCAGCAGCTTTGGCGCAAACACTGAAGCTTTCTTT. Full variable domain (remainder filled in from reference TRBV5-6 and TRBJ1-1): DAGVTQSPTHLIKTRGQQVTLRCSPKSGHDTVSWYQQALGQGPQFIFQYYEEEERQRGNFPDRFSGHQFPNYSSELNVNALLLGDSALYLCASSFGANTEAFFGQGTRLTVV.

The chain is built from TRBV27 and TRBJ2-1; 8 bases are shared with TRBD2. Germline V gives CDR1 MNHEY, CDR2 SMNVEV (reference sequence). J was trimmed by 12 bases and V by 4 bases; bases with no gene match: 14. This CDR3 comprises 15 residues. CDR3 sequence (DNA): TGTGCCAGCAGTTCGTCGCGGGGGGCCCCTTTGGGGCAGTTCTTC. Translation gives CASSSSRGAPLGQFF.

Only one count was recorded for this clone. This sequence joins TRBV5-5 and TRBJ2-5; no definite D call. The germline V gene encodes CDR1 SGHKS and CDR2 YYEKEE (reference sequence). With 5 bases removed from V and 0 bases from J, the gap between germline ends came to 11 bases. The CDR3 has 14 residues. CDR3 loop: CASSTPTNQETQYF. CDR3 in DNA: TGTGCCAGCAGTACCCCGACCAACCAAGAGACCCAGTACTTC. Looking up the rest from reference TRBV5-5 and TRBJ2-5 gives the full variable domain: DAGVTQSPTHLIKTRGQQVTLRCSPISGHKSVSWYQQVLGQGPQFIFQYYEKEERGRGNFPDRFSARQFPNYSSELNVNALLLGDSALYLCASSTPTNQETQYFGPGTRLLVL.

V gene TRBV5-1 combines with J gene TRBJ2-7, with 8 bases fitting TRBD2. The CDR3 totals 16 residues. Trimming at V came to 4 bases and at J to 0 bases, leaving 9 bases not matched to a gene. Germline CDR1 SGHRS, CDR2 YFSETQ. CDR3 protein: CASSPSGGLSSYEQYF. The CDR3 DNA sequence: TGCGCCAGCAGCCCCAGCGGGGGCCTTAGCTCCTACGAGCAGTACTTC.

CDR3 in DNA: TGTGCCAGCAGTCCCCAGAGGAACACTGAAGCTTTCTTT. This gives the protein CASSPQRNTEAFF. V gene TRBV6-1 combines with J gene TRBJ1-1; D remains unclear. The germline V gene has CDR1 MNHNS and CDR2 SASEGT. V shed 5 bases and J shed 1 base, with 8 bases lying between them. This CDR3 is 13 amino acids long.

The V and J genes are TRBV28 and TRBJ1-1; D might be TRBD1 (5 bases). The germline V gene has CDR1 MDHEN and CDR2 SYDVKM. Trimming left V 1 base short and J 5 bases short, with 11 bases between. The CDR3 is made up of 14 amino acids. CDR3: CASSLYRRGTEAFF. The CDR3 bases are TGTGCCAGCAGTTTATACAGACGGGGGACTGAAGCTTTCTTT.

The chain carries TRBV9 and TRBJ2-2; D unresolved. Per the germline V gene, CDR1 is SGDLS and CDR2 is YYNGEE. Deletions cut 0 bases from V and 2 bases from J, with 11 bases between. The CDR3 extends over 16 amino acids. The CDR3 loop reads CASSVEPDANTGELFF. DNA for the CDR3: TGTGCCAGCAGCGTAGAGCCCGACGCCAACACCGGGGAGCTGTTTTTT.